The following is a T cell receptor beta chain sequence with its context. The CDR3 runs 13 residues. The trim removed 11 bases at V and 0 bases at J, leaving 4 bases unmatched. In germline, CDR1 is ENHRY, CDR2 SYGVKD. As originally analysed: Reference gene primer amplification gave nucleated cell count estimates. Sequencing used immunoSEQ multiplex PCR; TCRdb keeps in-frame clones, though not all of them. The DNA gave D and trimming, while V, J and clone size come from that table. The table records tens of thousands of clones, more than 60% of them present only once. These data belong to a study of blood T cell repertoires in COVID-19.

The specimen sequenced was peripheral blood. The source of this sequence is a human donor in a cohort sampled during active COVID-19. J is TRBJ2-3 and V is TRBV10-3; 8 nucleotides align to TRBD2. Written as DNA, the CDR3 is TGTGCCTCCGCTAGCGGGAGCACAGATACGCAGTATTTT. Translated, it gives CASASGSTDTQYF.